This entry lists 7 T cell receptor beta chains sequenced from one sample in a study of shared clonotypes between healthy human individuals. Method: immunoSEQ multiplex PCR; TCRdb's copy keeps in-frame clones and lacks some. Seen here are some 2,500,000 clones, 93% observed once, and the top ten hold more than 0.35%. Source material: naive CD4+ T cells from PBMCs. Sample subset: CD45RA+ positively selected. These receptors were taken from a man between 18 and 35 years old in good health. Some clones in this sample may be carry-over from other donors' samples.

The V gene is TRBV7-9, the J gene TRBJ2-1, with a weak D call TRBD1 (6 bases). Germline-derived CDR1 and CDR2 are SEHNR and FQNEAQ (reference sequence). Trimming removed 5 bases from V and 4 bases from J, with 21 bases in between. The CDR3 runs to 17 residues. The CDR3 nucleotides read TGTGCCAGCAGCCCAATGGTCCGAGGGGGTCTTTACAATGAGCAGTTCTTC. Protein: CASSPMVRGGLYNEQFF.

V gene TRBV19 combines with J gene TRBJ2-1; 11 positions match TRBD2. The CDR3 sequence is 16 residues long. From germline, CDR1 is LNHDA and CDR2 SQIVND (reference sequence). Unmatched junction bases numbered 5, after V lost 6 bases and J lost 1 base. CDR3 in amino acids: CASSKLAGASYNEQFF. CDR3 nucleotide sequence: TGTGCCAGTAGCAAACTAGCGGGGGCTTCCTACAATGAGCAGTTCTTC.

This clone was detected only once. J is TRBJ2-3 and V is TRBV7-6; TRBD2 might be the D (6 bases). The CDR3 is 13 residues long. Trimming pared 0 bases from V and 6 bases from J, leaving 7 bases between. The germline gives CDR1 SGHVS, CDR2 FNYEAQ. The CDR3 loop is CASSLAGLDTQYF. CDR3 DNA: TGTGCCAGCAGCTTAGCGGGACTCGATACGCAGTATTTT.

This clone came up once. This chain connects TRBV7-9 to TRBJ2-2; D call uncertain. This CDR3 contains 13 residues. Germline assignment: CDR1 SEHNR and CDR2 FQNEAQ (reference sequence). The V end lost 10 bases, the J end lost 4 bases, and 13 bases lay between the germline ends. CDR3 nucleotides: TGTGCCACCTCTAGGGTGGGCACCGGGGAGCTGTTTTTT. This translates into CATSRVGTGELFF.

This sequence joins TRBV10-3 and TRBJ1-5; D gene ambiguous. V lost 0 bases, J lost 4 bases, and 10 bases lay in between. The CDR3 extends over 15 amino acids. From germline, CDR1 is ENHRY and CDR2 SYGVKD. As DNA, the CDR3 is TGTGCCATCAGTGAGTCGGTACTGCTAAATCAGCCCCAGCATTTT. This translates into CAISESVLLNQPQHF.

V and J are TRBV2 and TRBJ2-1; TRBD2 aligns across 10 bases. CDR1 and CDR2 (germline): SNHLY, FYNNEI. This CDR3 is 16 amino acids long. The V gene end was trimmed by 2 bases and the J gene end by 3 bases; junction bases not matched to a gene: 4. The CDR3 here is CASSELRTSGYNEQFF. CDR3 coding DNA: TGTGCCAGCAGTGAACTGCGGACTAGCGGCTACAATGAGCAGTTCTTC.

The chain employs TRBV10-3 and TRBJ1-1, with unresolved D. The CDR3 is 13 residues long. CDR1 ENHRY and CDR2 SYGVKD come from the germline V gene. V was clipped by 10 bases and J by 3 bases, with 15 bases between them. The CDR3 here is CATGSGQHTEAFF. In nucleotides, the CDR3 is TGTGCCACCGGTAGTGGGCAGCACACTGAAGCTTTCTTT.